Each of the 26 T cell receptor beta chains below was sequenced from the same sample in a study of regulatory T cells in long-lasting Graves disease (dated by TCRdb to about 2021). Receptor amplification or capture employed multiplex PCR. Data came from an Illumina HiSeq 4000. CDR3 regions were amplified by Arm-PCR with iRepertoire HTBI primers to construct TCR beta libraries. TCRdb redid the processing of the public reads, applying fastp at Q25 and MiXCR, and retained in-frame beta chains. Each CDR3 protein gets just one entry, which takes the most common genes and DNA from the rows behind it. Counted in this sample were roughly 700,000 distinct CDR3 sequences; around 32% of them appeared once. The biggest ten clones account for about two fifths of the sample. In the paper's terms, the time point label means: persistent/refractory GD, antithyroid drugs over 5 years with positive TRAb. RNA was extracted from PBMCs in TRIzol for both TCR sequencing and RNA sequencing.

The sequenced sample was peripheral blood mononuclear cells (PBMCs), obtained when the disease was refractory, from a patient treated with antithyroid drugs. Receptors originate from a female donor with Graves disease.

This clonotype was seen a handful of times. The genes are TRBV12-3 or TRBV12-4 and TRBJ1-2; D is unclear. This CDR3 region has 13 residues. Trimming took 1 base from V and 5 from J, leaving 8 bases between them. The CDR3 nucleotides are TGTGCCAGCAGTTTAGGAAACGGGTATGGCTACACCTTC. Residues: CASSLGNGYGYTF.

This clonotype was observed a few times. The chain links TRBV28 to TRBJ1-1; no clear D gene. Trimming took 3 bases from V and 1 from J, leaving 21 bases between them. CDR3 length: 18 residues. Germline assignment: CDR1 MDHEN and CDR2 SYDVKM. CDR3 region: CASSFIPDGPVGNTEAFF. DNA of the CDR3: TGTGCCAGCAGTTTTATTCCCGACGGCCCCGTGGGGAACACTGAAGCTTTCTTT.

The rearrangement joins TRBV10-3 to TRBJ2-7; D is uncertain. The germline CDR1 and CDR2 sequences are ENHRY and SYGVKD. CDR3 size: 15 residues. V was shortened by 3 bases and J by 4 bases, with 16 bases between the two germline ends. The CDR3 DNA sequence: TGTGCCATCAGTGAAGGTCTCCTACCTAGTTACGAGCAGTACTTC. Translation: CAISEGLLPSYEQYF.

This clonotype has a count of ten or more. This rearrangement joins TRBV2 to TRBJ1-2; perhaps TRBD1 as D (6 bases). Germline assignment: CDR1 SNHLY and CDR2 FYNNEI. Trimming left V 0 bases short and J 6 bases short, with 14 bases between. The CDR3 consists of 15 residues. In nucleotides, the CDR3 is TGTGCCAGCAGTGAAGCGAGGTCCAGGGACAATGGCTACACCTTC. Translation gives CASSEARSRDNGYTF. Full variable domain (missing parts from reference TRBV2 and TRBJ1-2): EPEVTQTPSHQVTQMGQEVILRCVPISNHLYFYWYRQILGQKVEFLVSFYNNEISEKSEIFDDQFSVERPDGSNFTLKIRSTKLEDSAMYFCASSEARSRDNGYTFGSGTRLTVV.

The V gene is TRBV11-2, the J gene TRBJ1-2; 8 bases are a match to TRBD1. Germline CDR1 is SGHAT and CDR2 is FQNNGV. The CDR3 loop spans 16 amino acids. Losses at the gene ends were 4 bases for V and 2 bases for J; bases not matched to a gene: 9. The DNA of the CDR3 is TGTGCCAGCAGCTACTCCGCAGGGGGCTTAAACTATGGCTACACCTTC. Translation gives CASSYSAGGLNYGYTF.

This clonotype was recorded many times. The chain has TRBV2 and TRBJ2-7; D not certain. This CDR3 is built from 11 residues. CDR1 is SNHLY, CDR2 FYNNEI, per germline. V lost 4 bases and J lost 5, with 6 bases in between. The CDR3 protein is CASSVTHEQYF. Here the CDR3 DNA reads TGTGCCAGCAGTGTAACCCACGAGCAGTACTTC.

This chain links TRBV10-1 with TRBJ2-1; 16 bases agree with TRBD2. Trimming took 1 base from V and 9 from J; bases not matched to a gene: 6. The CDR3 covers 17 residues. Germline CDR1 is WNHNN and CDR2 is SYGVQD (reference sequence). The CDR3 DNA sequence: TGCGCCAGCAGTGAGTTCGGGACTAGCGGGAGGGCCGGTGAGCAGTTCTTC. Translation: CASSEFGTSGRAGEQFF.

This chain uses TRBV2 with TRBJ1-2; a weak D match, TRBD1 (6 bases). In germline, CDR1 is SNHLY, CDR2 FYNNEI. The CDR3 has 15 amino acids. The V end was cut by 6 bases, the J end by 3 bases, with 17 bases between. CDR3 coding DNA: TGTGCCAGCAGCTACAGGGTTGCAAGTGACTATGGCTACACCTTC. Translated: CASSYRVASDYGYTF.

The V call is TRBV25-1, the J call TRBJ1-4; no firm D call. Germline CDR1 reads MGHDK; CDR2 reads SYGVNS. This CDR3 region has 15 residues. Trimming left V 3 bases short and J 6 bases short, with 14 bases between. CDR3 coding DNA: TGTGCCAGCAGTGAGAATGCTGGTCCAGATGAAAAACTGTTTTTT. Protein: CASSENAGPDEKLFF.

The V call is TRBV7-9, the J call TRBJ1-1; no reliable D call. The germline V gene has CDR1 SEHNR and CDR2 FQNEAQ (reference sequence). V lost 1 base and J lost 0, with 12 bases in between. CDR3 length equals 16 residues. The CDR3 is CASSLGAGALNTEAFF. DNA of the CDR3: TGTGCCAGCAGCTTAGGGGCCGGAGCATTGAACACTGAAGCTTTCTTT.

This clonotype was observed a few times. The chain links TRBV12-3 or TRBV12-4 to TRBJ2-7; no definite D call. Trimming pared 6 bases from V and 6 bases from J, leaving 12 bases between. The CDR3 covers 12 residues. The CDR3 nucleotides read TGTGCCAGCAGCCGGGTCGCGTTCGAGCAGTACTTC. It encodes CASSRVAFEQYF.

This sequence joins TRBV20-1 and TRBJ2-1; D is undetermined. Germline CDR1 is DFQATT and CDR2 is SNEGSKA (reference sequence). Deletions cut 6 bases from V and 0 bases from J, with 12 bases between. The CDR3 extends over 14 amino acids. The CDR3 reads CSADSASSYNEQFF. The DNA of the CDR3 is TGCAGTGCAGACTCGGCGAGCTCCTACAATGAGCAGTTCTTC.

The chain is built from TRBV20-1 and TRBJ2-5, with no clear D. The germline V and J ends were trimmed by 3 bases and 2 bases, with 13 bases remaining between them. CDR3 size: 14 residues. CDR1 is DFQATT and CDR2 is SNEGSKA in the germline V gene (reference sequence). The CDR3 DNA reads as TGCAGTGCTAGGGGCGGAATAGCTCAAGAGACCCAGTACTTC. As protein: CSARGGIAQETQYF.

There are many counts of this clonotype. The junction does not match germline at one end; this may be a read error. The chain employs TRBV2 and TRBJ2-2; 8 bases agree with TRBD2. This CDR3 is built from 15 residues. Germline V lookup: CDR1 SNHLY, CDR2 FYNNEI. CDR3 DNA sequence: TGTGCCAGCGGTGACCGGGGGACTAGAACCGGGGAGCTGTTTTTT. Protein sequence: CASGDRGTRTGELFF.

This clonotype was observed a few times. DNA of the CDR3: TGTGCCATCAGTGAGGCAGAGGGATATAGCAATCAGCCCCAGCATTTT. Its protein product is CAISEAEGYSNQPQHF. The gene calls are TRBV10-3 and TRBJ1-5; D not certain. The length of the CDR3 is 16 residues. Germline V gene data show CDR1 as ENHRY and CDR2 as SYGVKD. Trimming shortened V by 2 bases and J by 0 bases, and 11 bases separated the two germline ends.

This clonotype was counted ten times or more. V usage is TRBV11-2 and J usage is TRBJ2-5, with 14 positions matching TRBD2. The CDR3 runs to 17 residues. The V gene's germline CDR1 is SGHAT and CDR2 FQNNGV. V was clipped by 4 bases and J by 2 bases; unmatched bases: 6. In nucleotides, the CDR3 is TGTGCCAGCAGCTCCCGAGGACTAGCGGGAGGACAAGAGACCCAGTACTTC. It translates to CASSSRGLAGGQETQYF. The full variable domain, rest sourced from reference TRBV11-2 and TRBJ2-5, is EAGVAQSPRYKIIEKRQSVAFWCNPISGHATLYWYQQILGQGPKLLIQFQNNGVVDDSQLPKDRFSAERLKGVDSTLKIQPAKLEDSAVYLCASSSRGLAGGQETQYFGPGTRLLVL.

This clonotype has only a few counts. The CDR3 region is CATNRPSGNMSYEQYF. CDR3 bases: TGTGCCACCAACCGACCTAGCGGGAACATGTCCTACGAGCAGTACTTC. This chain links TRBV24-1 with TRBJ2-7; 9 nucleotides align to TRBD2. CDR1 and CDR2 (germline): KGHDR, SFDVKD. The CDR3 consists of 16 residues. Trimming took 8 bases from V and 1 from J; bases not matched to a gene: 11.

The CDR3 coding sequence is TGTGCCAGCAGTGGTCCCTCCTATAATTCACCCCTCCACTTT. Protein product: CASSGPSYNSPLHF. The chain has TRBV27 and TRBJ1-6; D remains unclear. The CDR3 length is 14 residues. Germline V lookup: CDR1 MNHEY, CDR2 SMNVEV (reference sequence). V was shortened by 5 bases and J by 0 bases, with 5 bases between the two germline ends.

CDR3 DNA: TGTGCCAGCAGCGTAGCTACAGGGTGGTCGAGTGGGGCCAACGTCCTGACTTTC. Its protein product is CASSVATGWSSGANVLTF. J is TRBJ2-6 and V is TRBV9, with D tentatively TRBD1 (6 bases). The CDR3 totals 18 residues. Trimming removed 0 bases from V and 3 bases from J, with 16 bases in between. Germline V gene sequence: CDR1 SGDLS, CDR2 YYNGEE.

Notes on this clonotype: One end of the junction does not line up with germline, which may come from a read error. This rearrangement joins TRBV13 to TRBJ1-4; D gene unclear. Germline V CDR1 and CDR2: PRHDT, FYEKMQ (reference sequence). This CDR3 spans 14 amino acids. CDR3 protein: CASSLGPLDEKLFF. As DNA, the CDR3 is TGTGCCAGCAGCCTAGGACCGCTGGATGAAAAACTGTTTTTT.

The gene calls are TRBV7-2 and TRBJ1-4; the D is unclear. The CDR3 is made up of 17 amino acids. Trimming cost V 1 base and J 1 base, with 13 bases left between them. CDR1 is SGHTA and CDR2 is FQGNSA in the germline V gene. DNA for the CDR3: TGTGCCAGCAGCTTAGTCCTCTCGGGAGGAACTAATGAAAAACTGTTTTTT. Its protein product is CASSLVLSGGTNEKLFF.

This clonotype was recorded a few times. The chain combines TRBV12-3 or TRBV12-4 with TRBJ2-5; 9 bases map to TRBD1. The CDR3 is 16 residues long. V dropped 6 bases and J dropped 11; count of bases not matched to a gene: 19. CDR3 coding DNA: TGTGCCAGCAGACAACAGACCGAGACAGGGGGGGAAGAGCAGTACTTC. It is translated as CASRQQTETGGEEQYF.

This clonotype occurred a few times. The genes are TRBV11-2 and TRBJ2-7; 9 bases line up with TRBD1. CDR3 length equals 15 residues. Germline assignment: CDR1 SGHAT and CDR2 FQNNGV. V shed 3 bases and J 4 bases; nucleotides not matched to a gene: 7. CDR3 coding DNA: TGTGCCAGCAGCTTGGACCGGGACAGGGTTTACGAGCAGTACTTC. Its protein product is CASSLDRDRVYEQYF.

The genes are TRBV28 and TRBJ1-6, with D possibly matching TRBD1 (6 bases). Trimming removed 1 base from V and 0 bases from J, with 13 bases in between. This CDR3 contains 18 residues. CDR1 and CDR2 from the germline V gene are MDHEN and SYDVKM. In nucleotides, the CDR3 is TGTGCCAGCAGTTTATTCCGAGGACAGAGCTCCTATAATTCACCCCTCCACTTT. Translating gives CASSLFRGQSSYNSPLHF.

The table lists this clonotype with many counts. The chain uses TRBV12-3 or TRBV12-4 and TRBJ1-4; TRBD1 aligns across 7 bases. The CDR3 runs 13 residues. Trimming removed 4 bases from V and 4 bases from J; junction bases left unmatched: 0. In DNA form, the CDR3 reads TGTGCCAGCAGTTGGGACAGTAATGAAAAACTGTTTTTT. Protein: CASSWDSNEKLFF.

The chain carries TRBV11-2 and TRBJ2-3, with TRBD2 identical over 8 bases. The J segment lost 3 bases and the V segment lost 2 bases, leaving 7 bases of the junction unmatched. Germline V gene data show CDR1 as SGHAT and CDR2 as FQNNGV. This CDR3 contains 16 residues. CDR3 DNA: TGTGCCAGCAGCTTACAAGCTCGCGGGAGGACAGATACGCAGTATTTT. Translating gives CASSLQARGRTDTQYF. Filled out from reference TRBV11-2 and TRBJ2-3, the complete variable domain reads EAGVAQSPRYKIIEKRQSVAFWCNPISGHATLYWYQQILGQGPKLLIQFQNNGVVDDSQLPKDRFSAERLKGVDSTLKIQPAKLEDSAVYLCASSLQARGRTDTQYFGPGTRLTVL.